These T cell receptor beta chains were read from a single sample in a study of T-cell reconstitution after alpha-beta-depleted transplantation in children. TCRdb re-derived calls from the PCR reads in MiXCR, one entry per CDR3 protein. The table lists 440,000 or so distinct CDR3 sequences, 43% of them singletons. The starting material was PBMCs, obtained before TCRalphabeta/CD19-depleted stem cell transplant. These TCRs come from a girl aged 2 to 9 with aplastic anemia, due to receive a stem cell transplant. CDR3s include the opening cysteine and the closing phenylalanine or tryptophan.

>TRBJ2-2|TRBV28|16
CASSQVEDQNTGELFF
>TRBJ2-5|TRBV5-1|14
CASSEGTGRETQYF
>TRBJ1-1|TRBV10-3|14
CAISRTVQGTEAFF
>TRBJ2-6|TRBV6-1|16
CASRPGGGSGANVLTF
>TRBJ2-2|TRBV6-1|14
CASTLGVGAGELFF
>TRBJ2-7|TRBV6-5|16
CASSYPGLAGSYEQYF
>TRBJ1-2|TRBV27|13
CASSLEGSGGYTF
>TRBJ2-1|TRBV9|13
CASSVGPSDEQFF
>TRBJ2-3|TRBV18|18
CASSPLTGTSGDTDTQYF
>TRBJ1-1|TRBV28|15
CASSFGDRMNTEAFF
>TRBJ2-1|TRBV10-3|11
CATTGGNEQFF
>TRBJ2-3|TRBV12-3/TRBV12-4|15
CASSLNYGGSDTQYF
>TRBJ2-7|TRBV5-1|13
CASSPSTAYEQYF
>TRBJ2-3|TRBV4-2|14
CASSQEGSTDTQYF
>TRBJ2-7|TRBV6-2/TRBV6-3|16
CASSSILRDYTYEQYF
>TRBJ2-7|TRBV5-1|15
CASSLAGGVTYEQYF
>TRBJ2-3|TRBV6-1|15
CASTQGSFSTDTQYF
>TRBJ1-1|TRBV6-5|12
CASRITENTEAF
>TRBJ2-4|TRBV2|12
CASSEGFDIQYF
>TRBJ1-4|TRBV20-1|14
CSAYRDSKLEKLFF
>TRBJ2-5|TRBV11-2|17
CASSSRLAGGPRETQYF
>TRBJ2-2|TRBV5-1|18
CASSRGTSGIANTGELFF
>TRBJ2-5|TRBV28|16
CASSSRDGDPQETQYF
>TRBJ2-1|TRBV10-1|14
CASSLAGGSGEQFF
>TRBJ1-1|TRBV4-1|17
CASSLGTGTSLNTEAFF
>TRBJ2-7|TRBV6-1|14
CASSQRGSHYEQYF
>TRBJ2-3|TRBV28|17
CASSSPLDRGGPDTQYF
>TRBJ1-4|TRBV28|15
CASSLHPGTYEKLFF
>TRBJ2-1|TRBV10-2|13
CASSLLLINEQFF
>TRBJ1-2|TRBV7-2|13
CASSSDRFYGYTF
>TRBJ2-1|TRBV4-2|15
CASKKGEGPWEEQFF
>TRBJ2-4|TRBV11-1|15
CASSNLGGQENIQYF
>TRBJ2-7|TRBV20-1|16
CSADLGTSGRSYEQYF
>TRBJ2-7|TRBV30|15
CAWGLKPGQGNEQYF
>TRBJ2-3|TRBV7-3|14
CASSSGGGSDTQYF
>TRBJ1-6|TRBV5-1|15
CASSLEGAGNSPLHF
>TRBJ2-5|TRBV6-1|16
CASSEGRIYGAETQYF
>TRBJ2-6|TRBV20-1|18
CSAIPGHALISGANVLTF
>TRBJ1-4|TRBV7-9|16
CASSIFRVALGEKLFF
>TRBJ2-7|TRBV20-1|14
CSARISGATYEQYF
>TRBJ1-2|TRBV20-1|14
CSARGLTEPYGYTF
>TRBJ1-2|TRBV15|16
CATSREAGSLNYGYTF
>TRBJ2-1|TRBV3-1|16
CASSQLAGVSPNEQFF
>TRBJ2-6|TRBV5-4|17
CASSLSLRGNGANVLTF
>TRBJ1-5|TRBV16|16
CASSPSPQESNQPQHF
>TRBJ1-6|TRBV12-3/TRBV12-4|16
CASSLAGGRYNSPLHF
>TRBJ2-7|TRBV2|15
CASSGTSGQSNEQYF
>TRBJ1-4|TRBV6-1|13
CASRDSSREKLFF
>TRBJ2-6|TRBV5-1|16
CASSTSSGPGANVLTF
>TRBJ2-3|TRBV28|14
CASSLQGSRDTQYF
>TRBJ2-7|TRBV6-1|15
CASSLDRGRTYEQYF
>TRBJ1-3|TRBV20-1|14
CSAGGGFSGNTIYF
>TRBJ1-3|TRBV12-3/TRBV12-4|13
CASRPSSGNTIYF
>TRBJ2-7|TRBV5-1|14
CASSSLGPSYEQYF
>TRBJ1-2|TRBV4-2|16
CASSQDFGSRGGGYTF
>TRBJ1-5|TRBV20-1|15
CSALNGEGWNQPQHF
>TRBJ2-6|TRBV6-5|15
CASSYMNSGANVLTF
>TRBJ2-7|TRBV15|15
CATSGPDSIAYEQYF
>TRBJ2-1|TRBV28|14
CASSPGLAGGEQFF
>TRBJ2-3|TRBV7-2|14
CASRRAEITDTQYF